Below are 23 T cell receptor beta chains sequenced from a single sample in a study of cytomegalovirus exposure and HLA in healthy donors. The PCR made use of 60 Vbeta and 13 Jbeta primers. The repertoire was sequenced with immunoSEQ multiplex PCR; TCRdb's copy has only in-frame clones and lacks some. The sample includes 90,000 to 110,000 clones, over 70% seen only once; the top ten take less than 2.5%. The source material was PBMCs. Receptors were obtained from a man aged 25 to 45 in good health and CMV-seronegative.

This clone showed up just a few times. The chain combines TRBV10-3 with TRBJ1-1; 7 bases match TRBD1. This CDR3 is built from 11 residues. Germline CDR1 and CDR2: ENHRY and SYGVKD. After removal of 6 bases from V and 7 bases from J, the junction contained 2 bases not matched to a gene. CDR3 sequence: CAIRRDSEAFF. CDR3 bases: TGTGCCATCAGAAGGGACAGTGAAGCTTTCTTT.

DNA for the CDR3: TGTGCCAGCAGCGCGGAATCGACTCAAGCCCAGTTCTTC. This encodes CASSAESTQAQFF. The chain links TRBV7-3 to TRBJ2-1; D is uncertain. The CDR3 is 13 residues long. Germline V gene sequence: CDR1 SGHTA, CDR2 FQGTGA. The germline V and J ends were trimmed by 5 bases and 13 bases, with 18 bases remaining between them.

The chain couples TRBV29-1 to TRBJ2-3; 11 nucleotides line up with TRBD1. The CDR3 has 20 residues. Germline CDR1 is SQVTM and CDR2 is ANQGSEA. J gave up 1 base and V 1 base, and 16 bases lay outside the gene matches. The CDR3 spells CSVEGTDRGRGDWGTDTQYF. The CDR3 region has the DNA TGCAGCGTTGAAGGCACGGACAGGGGGCGCGGGGACTGGGGCACAGATACGCAGTATTTT.

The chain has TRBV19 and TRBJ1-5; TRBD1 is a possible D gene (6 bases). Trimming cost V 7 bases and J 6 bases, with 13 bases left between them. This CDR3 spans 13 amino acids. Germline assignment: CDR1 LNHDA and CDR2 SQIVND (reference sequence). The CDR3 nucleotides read TGTGCCAGTACGGGGGGGCCGGGTCAGCCCCAGCATTTT. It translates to CASTGGPGQPQHF.

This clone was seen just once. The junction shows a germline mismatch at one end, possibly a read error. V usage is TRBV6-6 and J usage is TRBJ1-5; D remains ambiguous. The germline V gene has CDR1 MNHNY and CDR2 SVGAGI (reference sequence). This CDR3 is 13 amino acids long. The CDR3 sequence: CASSYRDNQAQHF. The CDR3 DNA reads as TGTGCCAGCAGTTACAGAGACAATCAGGCCCAGCATTTT.

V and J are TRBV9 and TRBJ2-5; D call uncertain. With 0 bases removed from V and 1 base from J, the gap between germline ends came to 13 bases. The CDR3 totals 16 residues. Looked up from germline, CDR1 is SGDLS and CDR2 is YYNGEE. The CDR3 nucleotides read TGTGCCAGCAGCGTAGGTGGCGGCCCCGCCCAAGAGACCCAGTACTTC. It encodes CASSVGGGPAQETQYF.

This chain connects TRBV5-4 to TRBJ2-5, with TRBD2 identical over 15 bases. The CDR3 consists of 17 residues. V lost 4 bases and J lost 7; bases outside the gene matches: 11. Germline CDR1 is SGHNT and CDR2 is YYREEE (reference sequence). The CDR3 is CASSPGTSGRLGGTQYF. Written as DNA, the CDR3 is TGTGCCAGCAGCCCCGGGACTAGCGGGAGGCTGGGGGGGACCCAGTACTTC.

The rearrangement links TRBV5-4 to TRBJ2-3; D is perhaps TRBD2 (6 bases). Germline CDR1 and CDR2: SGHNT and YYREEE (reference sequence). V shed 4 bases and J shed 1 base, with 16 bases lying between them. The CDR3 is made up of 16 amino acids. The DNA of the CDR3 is TGTGCCAGCAGCACTGGAGGGTCGAGCCGCACAGATACGCAGTATTTT. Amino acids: CASSTGGSSRTDTQYF.

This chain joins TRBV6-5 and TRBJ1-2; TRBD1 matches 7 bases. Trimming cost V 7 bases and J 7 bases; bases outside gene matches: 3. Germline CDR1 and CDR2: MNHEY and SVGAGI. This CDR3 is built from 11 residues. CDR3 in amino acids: CASIGQVGYTF. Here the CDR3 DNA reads TGTGCCAGCATCGGACAGGTTGGCTACACCTTC.

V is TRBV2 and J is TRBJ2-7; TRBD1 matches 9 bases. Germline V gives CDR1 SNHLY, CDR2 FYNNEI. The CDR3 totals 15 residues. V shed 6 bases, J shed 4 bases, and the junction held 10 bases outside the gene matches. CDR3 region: CASRREGGTGYEQYF. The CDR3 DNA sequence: TGTGCCAGCAGGAGGGAGGGTGGGACAGGGTACGAGCAGTACTTC.

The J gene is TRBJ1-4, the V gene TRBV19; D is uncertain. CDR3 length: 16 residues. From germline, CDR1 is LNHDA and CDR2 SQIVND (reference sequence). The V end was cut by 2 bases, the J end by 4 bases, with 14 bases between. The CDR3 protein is CASSIHGREDNEKLFF. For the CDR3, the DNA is TGTGCCAGTAGTATACACGGACGGGAGGATAATGAAAAACTGTTTTTT. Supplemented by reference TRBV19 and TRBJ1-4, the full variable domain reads DGGITQSPKYLFRKEGQNVTLSCEQNLNHDAMYWYRQDPGQGLRLIYYSQIVNDFQKGDIAEGYSVSREKKESFPLTVTSAQKNPTAFYLCASSIHGREDNEKLFFGSGTQLSVL.

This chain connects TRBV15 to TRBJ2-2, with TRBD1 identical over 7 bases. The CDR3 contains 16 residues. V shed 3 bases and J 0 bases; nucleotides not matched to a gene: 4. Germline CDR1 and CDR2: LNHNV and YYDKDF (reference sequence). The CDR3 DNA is TGTGCCACCAGCAGGCGACAGGGACCGAACACCGGGGAGCTGTTTTTT. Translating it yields CATSRRQGPNTGELFF.

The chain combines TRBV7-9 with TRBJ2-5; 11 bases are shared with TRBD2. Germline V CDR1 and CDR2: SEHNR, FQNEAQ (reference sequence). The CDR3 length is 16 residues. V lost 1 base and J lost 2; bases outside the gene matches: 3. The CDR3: CASSLGGTSGQETQYF. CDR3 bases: TGTGCCAGCAGCTTAGGGGGGACTAGCGGACAAGAGACCCAGTACTTC.

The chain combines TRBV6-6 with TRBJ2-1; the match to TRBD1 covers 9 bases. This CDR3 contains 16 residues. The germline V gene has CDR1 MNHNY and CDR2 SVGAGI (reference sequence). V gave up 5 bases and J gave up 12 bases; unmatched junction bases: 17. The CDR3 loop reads CASSQVTGGADGRQFF. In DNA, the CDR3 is TGTGCCAGCAGTCAGGTAACAGGGGGCGCTGATGGTAGGCAGTTCTTC.

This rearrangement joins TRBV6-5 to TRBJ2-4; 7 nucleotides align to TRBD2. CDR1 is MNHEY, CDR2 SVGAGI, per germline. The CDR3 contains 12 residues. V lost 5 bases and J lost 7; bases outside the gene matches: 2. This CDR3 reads CASSGGGNIQYF. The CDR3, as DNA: TGTGCCAGCAGTGGGGGGGGTAACATTCAGTACTTC.

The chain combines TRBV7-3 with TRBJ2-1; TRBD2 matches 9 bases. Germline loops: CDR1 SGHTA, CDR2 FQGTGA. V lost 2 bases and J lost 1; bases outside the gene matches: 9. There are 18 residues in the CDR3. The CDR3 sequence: CASSLLGGSGRSYNEQFF. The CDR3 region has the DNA TGTGCCAGCAGCTTACTCGGGGGTAGCGGGAGATCCTACAATGAGCAGTTCTTC. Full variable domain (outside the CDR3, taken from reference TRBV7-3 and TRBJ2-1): GAGVSQTPSNKVTEKGKYVELRCDPISGHTALYWYRQSLGQGPEFLIYFQGTGAADDSGLPNDRFFAVRPEGSVSTLKIQRTERGDSAVYLCASSLLGGSGRSYNEQFFGPGTRLTVL.

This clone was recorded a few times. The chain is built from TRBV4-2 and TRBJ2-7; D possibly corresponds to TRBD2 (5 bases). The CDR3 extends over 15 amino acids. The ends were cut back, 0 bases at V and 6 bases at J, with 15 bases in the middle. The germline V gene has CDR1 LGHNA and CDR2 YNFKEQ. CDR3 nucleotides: TGTGCCAGCAGCCAAGATCTACTAGTTTTTGGCGAGCAGTACTTC. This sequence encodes CASSQDLLVFGEQYF.

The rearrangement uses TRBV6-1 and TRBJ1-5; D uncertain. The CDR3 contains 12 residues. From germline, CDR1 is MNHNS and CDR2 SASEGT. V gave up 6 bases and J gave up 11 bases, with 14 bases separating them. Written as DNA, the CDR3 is TGTGCCAGCAGGGGAGACCCGACTTCCCAGCATTTT. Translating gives CASRGDPTSQHF.

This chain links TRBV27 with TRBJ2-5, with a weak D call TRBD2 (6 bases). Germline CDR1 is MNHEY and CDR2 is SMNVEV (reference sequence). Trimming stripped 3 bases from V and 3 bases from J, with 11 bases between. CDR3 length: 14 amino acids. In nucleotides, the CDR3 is TGTGCCAGCAGTTTTGGGCGGGGAAAAGAGACCCAGTACTTC. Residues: CASSFGRGKETQYF.

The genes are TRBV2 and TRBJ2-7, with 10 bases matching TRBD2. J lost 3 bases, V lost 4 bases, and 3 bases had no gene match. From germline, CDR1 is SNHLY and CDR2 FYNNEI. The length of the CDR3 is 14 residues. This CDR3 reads CASSVLAGGYEQYF. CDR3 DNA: TGTGCCAGCAGTGTTTTAGCGGGAGGCTACGAGCAGTACTTC. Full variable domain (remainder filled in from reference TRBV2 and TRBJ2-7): EPEVTQTPSHQVTQMGQEVILRCVPISNHLYFYWYRQILGQKVEFLVSFYNNEISEKSEIFDDQFSVERPDGSNFTLKIRSTKLEDSAMYFCASSVLAGGYEQYFGPGTRLTVT.

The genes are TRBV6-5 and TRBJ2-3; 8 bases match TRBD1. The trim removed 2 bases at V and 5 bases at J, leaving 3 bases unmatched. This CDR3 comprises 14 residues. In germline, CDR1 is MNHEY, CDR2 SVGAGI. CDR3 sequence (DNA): TGTGCCAGCAGTTACCAGGGGGCACGAGATACGCAGTATTTT. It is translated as CASSYQGARDTQYF.

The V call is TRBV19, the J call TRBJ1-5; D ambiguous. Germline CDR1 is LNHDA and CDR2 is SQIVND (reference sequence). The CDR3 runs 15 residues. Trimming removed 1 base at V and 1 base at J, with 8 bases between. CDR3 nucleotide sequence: TGTGCCAGTAGTATAGCAGGAGGGAGCAATCAGCCCCAGCATTTT. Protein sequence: CASSIAGGSNQPQHF.

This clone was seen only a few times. DNA for the CDR3: TGCGCCAGCAGCCAATCCTTCACAAATGAAAAACTGTTTTTT. It yields the protein CASSQSFTNEKLFF. The rearrangement joins TRBV4-1 to TRBJ1-4; D is undetermined. The CDR3 runs 14 residues. Germline V lookup: CDR1 MGHRA, CDR2 YSYEKL. V was trimmed by 2 bases and J by 5 bases, leaving 9 bases between them.